This T cell receptor (beta chain) derives from a study of CD8 T cells in ankylosing spondylitis. General study findings and limits: In ankylosing spondylitis patients, matched synovial fluid reportedly showed significant enrichment of disease-linked clones. Some of the motif variants had earlier been found in reactive arthritis patients' fluid and blood. What seemed typical of ankylosing spondylitis blood was a TCR beta motif built from about 8 highly homologous variants.

A remark on this clonotype: Its antigen is still unknown.

The germline gives CDR1 LGHNA, CDR2 YSLEER. V shed 0 bases and J shed 2 bases, with 8 bases lying between them. This CDR3 is 15 amino acids long. Quantitative 5'-RACE was performed with molecular barcodes, and it yielded the TCR beta libraries. TCRdb reprocessed the 5' RACE reads with MiXCR, giving one entry per CDR3 protein. The sample contains roughly 350,000 distinct CDR3 sequences, roughly 8% of which appear only once. The sequenced sample consisted of blood, either unsorted or a sorted T cell fraction (not recorded which). This receptor was identified in a male donor with ankylosing spondylitis. This chain uses TRBV4-3 with TRBJ1-5; D is possibly TRBD1 (5 bases). The DNA for the CDR3 is TGCGCCAGCAGCCAAGAACCCAGGGGCAATCAGCCCCAGCATTTT. This translates into CASSQEPRGNQPQHF.